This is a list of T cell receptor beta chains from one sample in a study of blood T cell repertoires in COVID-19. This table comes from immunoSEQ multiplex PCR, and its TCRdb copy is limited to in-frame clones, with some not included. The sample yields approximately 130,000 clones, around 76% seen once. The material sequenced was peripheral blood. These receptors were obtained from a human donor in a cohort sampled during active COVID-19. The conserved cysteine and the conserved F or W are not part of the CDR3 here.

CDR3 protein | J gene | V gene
ASSRSRELYYEQY | TRBJ2-7 | TRBV6-5
ASSRGRVEKLF | TRBJ1-4 | TRBV3-1/TRBV3-2
ASSPGVGAGLAGYEQY | TRBJ2-7 | TRBV18
ASSLYFVHEQY | TRBJ2-7 | TRBV5-6
ASSSPRENQPQH | TRBJ1-5 | TRBV27
ASRKGQGKETQY | TRBJ2-5 | TRBV6-5
ASSLGQANYEQY | TRBJ2-7 | TRBV27
ASSLSEGLAGGPGETQY | TRBJ2-5 | TRBV27
AWRSPAGPYEQY | TRBJ2-7 | TRBV30
ASSMEDRETQY | TRBJ2-5 | TRBV19
ASRPIWGQGRGDTEAF | TRBJ1-1 | TRBV27
ASSLSRTSYSNQPQH | TRBJ1-5 | TRBV27
ASSEQVEQY | TRBJ2-7 | TRBV6-1
ASSVYYRDSSYEQY | TRBJ2-7 | TRBV19
SVEVARETQY | TRBJ2-5 | TRBV29-1
ASSLRGLRSYNSPLH | TRBJ1-6 | TRBV5-6
AINEGFSEDGYT | TRBJ1-2 | TRBV10-3
ASSLQGMTEAF | TRBJ1-1 | TRBV7-9
ASKIGSYNSPLH | TRBJ1-6 | TRBV19
ASSVGGQGNQPQH | TRBJ1-5 | TRBV9
ASSQRQENSPLH | TRBJ1-6 | TRBV19
ASSLAASADTQY | TRBJ2-3 | TRBV11-2
ASSAVNEKLF | TRBJ1-4 | TRBV6-6
ASSDSTGELF | TRBJ2-2 | TRBV2
AISESSAGSNNEQF | TRBJ2-1 | TRBV10-3
ASSSDRVTDTQY | TRBJ2-3 | TRBV7-9
ASSLPGGGTYEQY | TRBJ2-7 | TRBV7-6
ASSRSSGETQY | TRBJ2-5 | TRBV10-1
ASSSAPRGRNTIY | TRBJ1-3 | TRBV11-2
ASSPRLALGNEQF | TRBJ2-1 | TRBV10-1
ASSLVRTWWEDTQY | TRBJ2-3 | TRBV5-8
ASSYTGLAADTQY | TRBJ2-3 | TRBV6-8
ASSGGFQWSGNTIY | TRBJ1-3 | TRBV7-8
ASLKIGTGNISPLH | TRBJ1-6 | TRBV2
ASSERQGSYEQY | TRBJ2-7 | TRBV2
ASTYLDTQY | TRBJ2-3 | TRBV5-1
ASSKWKGEQY | TRBJ2-7 | TRBV19
ASSYDRQGHKYEQY | TRBJ2-7 | TRBV6-6
ASSQIQGTQH | TRBJ1-5 | TRBV4-2
ASSQGTGGGYT | TRBJ1-2 | TRBV4-1
ASRTDSYGYT | TRBJ1-2 | TRBV2
ASHPQGQITEAF | TRBJ1-1 | TRBV6-5
ASSLVTAVAGNTIY | TRBJ1-3 | TRBV7-8
ASSIPGTGDDTQY | TRBJ2-3 | TRBV21-1
ASSPDREETQY | TRBJ2-5 | TRBV12-3/TRBV12-4
ASRGDSWREKLF | TRBJ1-4 | TRBV7-2
ASSPEAKQGPHEQY | TRBJ2-7 | TRBV18
ASSQGGWGNEAYEQY | TRBJ2-7 | TRBV3-1/TRBV3-2
ASSLRGGAGTGELF | TRBJ2-2 | TRBV5-4
ATSREGGGYGYT | TRBJ1-2 | TRBV15
ASSTPAGKQPQH | TRBJ1-5 | TRBV6-2/TRBV6-3
ASSLQGGDYNEQF | TRBJ2-1 | TRBV6-4
ASSQRDRVYEQY | TRBJ2-7 | TRBV3-1/TRBV3-2
ASSPRQERNQPQH | TRBJ1-5 | TRBV18